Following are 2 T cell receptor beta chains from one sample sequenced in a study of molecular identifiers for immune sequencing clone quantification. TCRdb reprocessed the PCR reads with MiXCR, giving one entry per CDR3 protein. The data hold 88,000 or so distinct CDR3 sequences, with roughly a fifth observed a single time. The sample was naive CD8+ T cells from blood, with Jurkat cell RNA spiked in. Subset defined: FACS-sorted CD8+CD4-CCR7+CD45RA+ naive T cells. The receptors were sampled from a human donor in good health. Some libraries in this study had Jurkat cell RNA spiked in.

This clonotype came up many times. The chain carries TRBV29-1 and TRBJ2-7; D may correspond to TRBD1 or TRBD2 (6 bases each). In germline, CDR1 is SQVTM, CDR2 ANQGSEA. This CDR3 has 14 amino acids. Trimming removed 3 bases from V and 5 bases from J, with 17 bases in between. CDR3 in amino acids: CSVEGGTRNNEQYF. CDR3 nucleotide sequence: TGCAGCGTTGAGGGCGGGACAAGAAACAACGAGCAGTACTTC.

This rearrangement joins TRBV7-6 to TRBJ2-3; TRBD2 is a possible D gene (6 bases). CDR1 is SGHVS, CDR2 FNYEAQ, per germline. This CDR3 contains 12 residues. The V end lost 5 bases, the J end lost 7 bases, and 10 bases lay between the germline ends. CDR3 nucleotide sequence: TGTGCCAGCAGCCCTGGGGGGTATACGCAGTATTTT. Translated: CASSPGGYTQYF. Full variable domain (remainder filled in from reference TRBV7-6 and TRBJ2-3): GAGVSQSPRYKVTKRGQDVALRCDPISGHVSLYWYRQALGQGPEFLTYFNYEAQQDKSGLPNDRFSAERPEGSISTLTIQRTEQRDSAMYRCASSPGGYTQYFGPGTRLTVL.